The TCR beta chain described here comes from a study of blood T cell repertoires in COVID-19. Study-wide background: COVID-19 samples from acute and convalescent phases originated in the United States, Italy and Spain.

In the original workflow: How many nucleated cells were present was estimated from reference gene primer amplification. The repertoire was sequenced with immunoSEQ multiplex PCR; TCRdb's copy has only in-frame clones and lacks some. The V and J calls and clone size are taken from that table; D and trimming were inferred from the DNA. The data show about 280,000 clones, with 85% seen just once and roughly 2.6% held by the top ten. What the recovered Cohort 3 donors had was two negative PCRs, clearance, or symptom resolution. Germline CDR1 reads GTSNPN; CDR2 reads SVGIG (reference sequence). The length of the CDR3 is 11 residues. V dropped 5 bases and J dropped 6 bases, with 10 bases sitting between them.

The source is a woman in her forties or fifties who had recovered from COVID-19. The sample taken for sequencing was PBMCs or T cells enriched from blood (not recorded which). The chain employs TRBV30 and TRBJ1-2; D may be TRBD1 (5 bases). The CDR3, as DNA: TGTGCCTGGGATACGGGGGATGGCTACACCTTC. Translating it yields CAWDTGDGYTF.